Sequencing of this T cell receptor (beta chain) was carried out in a study of OX40 agonist ivuxolimab in advanced cancers. Study information: Patients in the trial were receiving intravenous ivuxolimab every 2 weeks, at doses of 0.01 to 10 mg/kg. Whole-study results and caveats: The average count of expanded clones was higher among CD8+ T cells than among CD4+. There were also nonresponders showing low normalized T-cell clonal expansion. Antigen specificity was not determined for the expanded peripheral T cells.

On this clone itself: The antigen is unknown.

The germline gives CDR1 SGHTA, CDR2 FQGNSA. V was clipped by 5 bases and J by 6 bases, with 10 bases between them. The length of the CDR3 is 13 residues. Method: immunoSEQ multiplex PCR; TCRdb's copy keeps in-frame clones and lacks some. Of just under 85,000 clones in the sample, 65% to 85% were seen once. The sequence derives from an adult with an advanced solid tumor such as melanoma, head and neck, liver or kidney cancer. The sequences come from CD4+ or CD8+ T cells sorted from blood, collected in a trial of the OX40 agonist ivuxolimab. The V gene is TRBV7-2, the J gene TRBJ2-2; D may be TRBD1 (6 bases). The chain's CDR3 is CASSPNRAGELFF. CDR3 in DNA: TGTGCCAGCAGCCCCAACAGGGCCGGGGAGCTGTTTTTT. Filled out from reference TRBV7-2 and TRBJ2-2, the complete variable domain reads GAGVSQSPSNKVTEKGKDVELRCDPISGHTALYWYRQSLGQGLEFLIYFQGNSAPDKSGLPSDRFSAERTGGSVSTLTIQRTQQEDSAVYLCASSPNRAGELFFGEGSRLTVL.